This T cell receptor beta chain was observed in a study of OX40 agonist ivuxolimab in advanced cancers. The wider study: Dose-escalation patients were diagnosed with hepatocellular carcinoma, melanoma, renal cell cancer or head and neck cancer.

Produced via immunoSEQ multiplex PCR; TCRdb's table is partial and in-frame only. The table shows about 82,000 clones, with around 85% occurring only once. The sample consisted of CD4+ or CD8+ T cells sorted from blood, taken in a trial of the OX40 agonist ivuxolimab. This receptor was obtained from an adult with an advanced solid tumor such as melanoma, head and neck, liver or kidney cancer.

The CDR3 region is CASSIKGYTEAFF. The DNA for the CDR3 is TGTGCCAGTAGTATTAAAGGGTACACTGAAGCTTTCTTT. The rearrangement links TRBV19 to TRBJ1-1; D not resolved. The CDR3 runs to 13 residues. CDR1 is LNHDA and CDR2 is SQIVND in the germline V gene (reference sequence). Trimming pared 3 bases from V and 3 bases from J, leaving 8 bases between.